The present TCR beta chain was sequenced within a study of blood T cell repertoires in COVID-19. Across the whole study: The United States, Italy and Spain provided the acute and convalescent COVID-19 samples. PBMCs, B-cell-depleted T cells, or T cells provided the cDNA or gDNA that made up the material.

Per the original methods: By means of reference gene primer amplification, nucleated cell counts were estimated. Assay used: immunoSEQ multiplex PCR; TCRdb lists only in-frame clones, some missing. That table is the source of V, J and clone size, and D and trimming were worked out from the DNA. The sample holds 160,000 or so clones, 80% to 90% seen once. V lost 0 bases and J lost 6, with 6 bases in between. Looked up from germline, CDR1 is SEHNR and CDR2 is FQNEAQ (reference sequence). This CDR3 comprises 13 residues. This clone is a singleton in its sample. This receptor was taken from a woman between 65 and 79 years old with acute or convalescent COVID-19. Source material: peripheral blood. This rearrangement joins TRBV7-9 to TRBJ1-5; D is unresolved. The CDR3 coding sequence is TGTGCCAGCAGCTTAGCGGGCTCTCAGCCCCAGCATTTT. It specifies CASSLAGSQPQHF.